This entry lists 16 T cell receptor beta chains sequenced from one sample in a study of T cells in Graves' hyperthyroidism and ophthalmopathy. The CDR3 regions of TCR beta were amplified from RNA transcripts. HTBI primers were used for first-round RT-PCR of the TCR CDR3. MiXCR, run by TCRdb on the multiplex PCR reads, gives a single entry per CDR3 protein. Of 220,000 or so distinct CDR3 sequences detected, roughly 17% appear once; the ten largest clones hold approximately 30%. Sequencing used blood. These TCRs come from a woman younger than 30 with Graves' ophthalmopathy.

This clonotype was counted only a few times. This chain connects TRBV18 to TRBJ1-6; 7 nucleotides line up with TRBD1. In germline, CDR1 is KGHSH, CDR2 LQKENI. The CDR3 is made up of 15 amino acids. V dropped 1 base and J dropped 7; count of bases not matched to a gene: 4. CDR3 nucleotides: TGTGCCAGCTCACCACGGTCACAGGGGAATTCACCCCTCCACTTT. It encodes CASSPRSQGNSPLHF.

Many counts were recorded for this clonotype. This CDR3 is CASSVGEAGGDYEQYF. The CDR3 region has the DNA TGTGCCAGCAGCGTAGGGGAAGCGGGAGGTGACTACGAGCAGTACTTC. The chain recombines TRBV9 with TRBJ2-7, with TRBD2 identical over 9 bases. Germline V gene sequence: CDR1 SGDLS, CDR2 YYNGEE. J was trimmed by 3 bases and V by 0 bases; bases with no gene match: 7. This CDR3 region has 16 residues.

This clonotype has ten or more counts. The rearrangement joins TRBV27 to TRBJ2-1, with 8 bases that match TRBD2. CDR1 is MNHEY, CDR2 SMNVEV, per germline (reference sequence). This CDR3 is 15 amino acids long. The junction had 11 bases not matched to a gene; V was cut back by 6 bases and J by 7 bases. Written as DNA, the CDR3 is TGTGCCAGCAGCGGACTAGCCCCAACTAGAAATGAGCAGTTCTTC. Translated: CASSGLAPTRNEQFF.

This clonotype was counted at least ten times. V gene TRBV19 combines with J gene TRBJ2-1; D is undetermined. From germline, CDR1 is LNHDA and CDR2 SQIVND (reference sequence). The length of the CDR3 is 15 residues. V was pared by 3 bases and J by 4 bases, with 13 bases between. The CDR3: CASSITTPPYNEQFF. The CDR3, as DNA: TGTGCCAGTAGTATCACTACCCCGCCATACAATGAGCAGTTCTTC.

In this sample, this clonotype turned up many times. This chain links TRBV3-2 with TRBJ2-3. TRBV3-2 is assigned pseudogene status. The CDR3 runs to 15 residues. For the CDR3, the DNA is TGTGCCAGCAGCCAACTTTGGGGTAGCACAGATACGCAGTATTTT. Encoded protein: CASSQLWGSTDTQYF.

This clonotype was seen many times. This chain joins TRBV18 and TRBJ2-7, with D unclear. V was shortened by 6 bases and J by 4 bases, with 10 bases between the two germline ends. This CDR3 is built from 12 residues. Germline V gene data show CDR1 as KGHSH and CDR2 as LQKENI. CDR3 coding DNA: TGTGCCAGCTCCCCCACTCTATACGAGCAGTACTTC. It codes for CASSPTLYEQYF.

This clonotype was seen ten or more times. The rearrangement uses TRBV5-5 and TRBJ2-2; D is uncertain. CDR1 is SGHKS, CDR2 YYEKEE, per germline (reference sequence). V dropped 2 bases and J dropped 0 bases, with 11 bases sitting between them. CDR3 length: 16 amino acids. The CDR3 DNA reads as TGTGCCAGCAGCTTCCGCCAGTCATCGAACACCGGGGAGCTGTTTTTT. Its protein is CASSFRQSSNTGELFF.

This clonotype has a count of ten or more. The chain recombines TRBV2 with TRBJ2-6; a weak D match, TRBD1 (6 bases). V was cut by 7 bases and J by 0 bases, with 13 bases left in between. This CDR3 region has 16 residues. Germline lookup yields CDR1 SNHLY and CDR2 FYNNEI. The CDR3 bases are TGTGCCAGCAAAGTTTGGGGGCCCTCTGGGGCCAACGTCCTGACTTTC. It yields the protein CASKVWGPSGANVLTF.

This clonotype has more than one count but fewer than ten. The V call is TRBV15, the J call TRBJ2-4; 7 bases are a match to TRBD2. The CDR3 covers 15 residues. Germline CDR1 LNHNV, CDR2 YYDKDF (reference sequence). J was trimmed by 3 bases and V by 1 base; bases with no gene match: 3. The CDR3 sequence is CATSRVGGGKNIQYF. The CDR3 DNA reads TGTGCCACCAGCAGAGTGGGGGGGGGCAAAAACATTCAGTACTTC.

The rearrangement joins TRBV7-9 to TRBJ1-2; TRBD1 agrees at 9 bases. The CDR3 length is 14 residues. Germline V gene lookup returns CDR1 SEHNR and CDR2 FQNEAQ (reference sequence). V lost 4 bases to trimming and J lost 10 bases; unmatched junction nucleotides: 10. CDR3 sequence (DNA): TGTGCCAGCAGCTCGACCGGGGACAGGGTTGACTACACCTTC. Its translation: CASSSTGDRVDYTF.

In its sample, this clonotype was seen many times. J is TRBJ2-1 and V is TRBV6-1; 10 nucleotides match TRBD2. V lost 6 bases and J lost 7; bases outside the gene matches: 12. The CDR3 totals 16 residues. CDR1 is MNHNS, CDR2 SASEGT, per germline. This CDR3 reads CASRPGLAKPRNEQFF. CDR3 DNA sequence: TGTGCCAGCAGACCGGGACTAGCGAAACCTAGGAATGAGCAGTTCTTC.

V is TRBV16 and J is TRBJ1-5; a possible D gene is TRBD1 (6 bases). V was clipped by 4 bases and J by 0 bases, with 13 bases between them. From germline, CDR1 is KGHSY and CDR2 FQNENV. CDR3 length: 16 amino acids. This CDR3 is CASSRPGHISNQPQHF. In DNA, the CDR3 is TGTGCCAGCAGCCGACCGGGACACATTAGCAATCAGCCCCAGCATTTT.

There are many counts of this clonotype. The CDR3 protein is CASSLGPSGSGDEQYF. The CDR3 nucleotides read TGTGCCAGCAGTTTAGGGCCTAGCGGGAGTGGCGACGAGCAGTACTTC. The chain has TRBV12-3 or TRBV12-4 and TRBJ2-7, with 10 bases fitting TRBD2. The CDR3 has 16 residues. Trimming cost V 1 base and J 5 bases; bases outside gene matches: 8.

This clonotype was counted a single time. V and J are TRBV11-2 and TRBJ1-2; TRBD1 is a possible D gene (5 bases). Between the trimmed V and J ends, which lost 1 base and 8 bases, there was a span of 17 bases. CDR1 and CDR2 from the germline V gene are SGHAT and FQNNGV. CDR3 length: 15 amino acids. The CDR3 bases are TGTGCCAGCAGCTTAGTCGGTTCAGGGAAAGTCGGCTACACCTTC. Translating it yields CASSLVGSGKVGYTF.

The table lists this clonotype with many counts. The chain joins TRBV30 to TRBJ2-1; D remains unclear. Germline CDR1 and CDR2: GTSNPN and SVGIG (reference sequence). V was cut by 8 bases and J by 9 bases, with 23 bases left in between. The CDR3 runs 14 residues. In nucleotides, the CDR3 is TGTGCCACGTCGATCGGTCCAACCTCCGGTGAGCAGTTCTTC. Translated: CATSIGPTSGEQFF.

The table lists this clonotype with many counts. The CDR3 is CASSPKMGRGQSYTF. CDR3 bases: TGTGCCAGCAGCCCTAAGATGGGCAGGGGGCAGAGCTACACCTTC. This chain connects TRBV28 to TRBJ1-2; TRBD1 aligns across 8 bases. The CDR3 is 15 amino acids. Trimming removed 6 bases from V and 9 bases from J; junction bases left unmatched: 15. CDR1 and CDR2 (germline): MDHEN, SYDVKM.